The next 30 T cell receptor beta chains were all read from a single sample in a study of T cells in Graves' hyperthyroidism and ophthalmopathy. TCR beta CDR3 region amplification was performed from RNA transcripts. The HTBI primer set drove a first-round RT-PCR of the TCR CDR3. TCRdb re-called the multiplex PCR reads through MiXCR, storing one row per CDR3 protein. The profile shows about 99,000 distinct CDR3 sequences, around 50% of them singletons. The sample comprised blood. The origin of the receptors is a man aged 40-49 years with Graves' hyperthyroidism.

This clonotype was observed many times. The V gene is TRBV11-2, the J gene TRBJ2-7; D remains unclear. V was shortened by 1 base and J by 3 bases, with 7 bases between the two germline ends. CDR3 size: 13 residues. Per the germline V gene, CDR1 is SGHAT and CDR2 is FQNNGV. CDR3 sequence reads: CASSLAASYEQYF. The DNA of the CDR3 is TGTGCCAGCAGCTTAGCGGCTAGCTACGAGCAGTACTTC.

On this clonotype: The junction departs from germline at one end; a sequencing error may be responsible. The V gene is TRBV4-2, the J gene TRBJ1-1, with D possibly being TRBD1 (6 bases). This CDR3 has 15 residues. In germline, CDR1 is LGHNA, CDR2 YNFKEQ. Here the CDR3 reads CASSQDTLSRGIASF. CDR3 coding DNA: TGTGCCAGCAGCCAAGATACATTGTCGAGGGGGATTGCTTCCTTT.

This rearrangement joins TRBV7-2 to TRBJ2-1, with 10 bases fitting TRBD2. After removal of 5 bases from V and 0 bases from J, the junction contained 7 bases not matched to a gene. Germline V lookup: CDR1 SGHTA, CDR2 FQGNSA. This CDR3 contains 17 residues. CDR3 DNA: TGTGCCAGCAGCGCGACACTAGCGGGGACCTCCTACAATGAGCAGTTCTTC. Protein sequence: CASSATLAGTSYNEQFF.

The chain employs TRBV12-3 or TRBV12-4 and TRBJ2-1; no clear D. This CDR3 is 11 amino acids long. Trimming removed 5 bases from V and 5 bases from J, with 4 bases in between. As DNA, the CDR3 is TGTGCCAGCAGTCGGGACAATGAGCAGTTCTTC. The encoded protein is CASSRDNEQFF.

Regarding this clonotype: This may stem from a read error, because a much larger clone lies one nucleotide away. The V call is TRBV11-3, the J call TRBJ1-3; 7 nucleotides agree with TRBD1. CDR1 and CDR2 (germline): SGHNT, YENEEA. The CDR3 is made up of 13 amino acids. The trim removed 4 bases at V and 11 bases at J, leaving 8 bases unmatched. The CDR3 spells CASSSSQGSSIYF. The CDR3 DNA follows: TGTGCCAGCAGCTCGTCACAGGGGAGCTCCATATATTTT.

This clonotype was counted many times. This sequence joins TRBV5-6 and TRBJ2-7, with D possibly matching TRBD1 (6 bases). The CDR3 length is 16 residues. V lost 1 base, J lost 5 bases, and 19 bases lay in between. The germline CDR1 and CDR2 sequences are SGHDT and YYEEEE. CDR3 residues: CASSLRNSAGVNEQYF. Here the CDR3 DNA reads TGTGCCAGCAGCTTGAGAAATTCCGCAGGGGTCAACGAGCAGTACTTC.

This clonotype was counted ten times or more. J is TRBJ2-1 and V is TRBV7-3, with 10 bases aligning to TRBD2. CDR1 is SGHTA, CDR2 FQGTGA, per germline. The CDR3 length is 15 residues. The trim removed 2 bases at V and 9 bases at J, leaving 7 bases unmatched. As DNA, the CDR3 is TGTGCCAGCAGCTTACTCCTAGCGGGAGTGGGTGAGCAGTTCTTC. It specifies CASSLLLAGVGEQFF.

J is TRBJ2-4 and V is TRBV28; D gene unclear. V lost 4 bases to trimming and J lost 0 bases, with 10 bases between them. CDR3 length: 15 amino acids. Germline V gene lookup returns CDR1 MDHEN and CDR2 SYDVKM. The CDR3 protein is CASSSRPLAKNIQYF. The CDR3 coding sequence is TGTGCCAGCAGTTCTCGGCCCCTAGCCAAAAACATTCAGTACTTC.

For this clonotype: One end of the junction varies from germline; a read error may be responsible. CDR3 in DNA: TGTGCCAGCAGTGCGGGACGGAACGTTGGCTACAACGCTGAGGCTTTCTTT. This codes for CASSAGRNVGYNAEAFF. The V gene is TRBV2, the J gene TRBJ1-1; tentative D call: TRBD1 (5 bases). The CDR3 is 17 amino acids. The germline V gene encodes CDR1 SNHLY and CDR2 FYNNEI.

This clonotype occurred many times. The J gene is TRBJ2-1, the V gene TRBV24-1; D not certain. From germline, CDR1 is KGHDR and CDR2 SFDVKD. Trimming pared 7 bases from V and 3 bases from J, leaving 9 bases between. The CDR3 is made up of 13 amino acids. The CDR3 reads CATSSPGYNEQFF. The CDR3 bases are TGTGCCACCAGCAGCCCCGGCTACAATGAGCAGTTCTTC.

For the CDR3, the DNA is TGTGCCAGCAGCTTACGCGGATACAATGAGCAGTTCTTC. Protein: CASSLRGYNEQFF. The chain is built from TRBV7-2 and TRBJ2-1; unclear D gene. CDR3 size: 13 residues. Between the trimmed V and J ends, which lost 2 bases and 4 bases, there was a span of 6 bases. Per the germline V gene, CDR1 is SGHTA and CDR2 is FQGNSA.

Worth noting for this clonotype: Mismatch with germline at one junction end may stem from a read error. The chain combines TRBV29-1 with TRBJ1-1, with 8 bases that match TRBD1. CDR3 size: 14 residues. Germline assignment: CDR1 SQVTM and CDR2 ANQGSEA. The CDR3, as DNA: TGTGCCTGGAGTCCGTGGGCAGGGGGCAATGAAGCTTTCTTT. Its translation: CAWSPWAGGNEAFF.

V gene TRBV9 combines with J gene TRBJ2-1, with TRBD1 identical over 9 bases. Trimming at V came to 2 bases and at J to 15 bases, leaving 9 bases not matched to a gene. There are 13 residues in the CDR3. The germline CDR1 and CDR2 sequences are SGDLS and YYNGEE. CDR3 loop: CASSVRTGVNPFF. DNA of the CDR3: TGTGCCAGCAGCGTCCGGACAGGGGTAAATCCGTTCTTC.

With regard to this clonotype: One end of the junction does not line up with germline, which may come from a read error. The CDR3 DNA sequence: TGTGCTAGCAGCTCCAGCGGACATACCTACGAGCAGTACTTC. It yields the protein CASSSSGHTYEQYF. The chain has TRBV7-7 and TRBJ2-7; D tentatively reads TRBD1 or TRBD2 (5 bases each). CDR1 is SSHAT, CDR2 FNYEAQ, per germline (reference sequence). This CDR3 is 14 amino acids long. Complete variable domain (other parts from reference TRBV7-7 and TRBJ2-7): GAGVSQSPRYKVTKRGQDVTLRCDPISSHATLYWYQQALGQGPEFLTYFNYEAQPDKSGLPSDRFSAERPEGSISTLTIQRTEQRDSAMYRCASSSSGHTYEQYFGPGTRLTVT.

This clonotype has a count of ten or more. The rearrangement joins TRBV19 to TRBJ1-5; the D gene is possibly TRBD1 (5 bases). CDR1 is LNHDA, CDR2 SQIVND, per germline (reference sequence). CDR3 length: 16 amino acids. Trimming stripped 1 base from V and 2 bases from J, with 12 bases between. CDR3 DNA: TGTGCCAGTAGTATAGGGTCAGGGACGGGCAATCAGCCCCAGCATTTT. The encoded protein is CASSIGSGTGNQPQHF.

This clonotype was picked up many times. The chain uses TRBV2 and TRBJ1-1; TRBD1 might be the D (5 bases). The germline gives CDR1 SNHLY, CDR2 FYNNEI. The CDR3 extends over 14 amino acids. The ends were cut back, 3 bases at V and 3 bases at J, with 11 bases in the middle. CDR3 nucleotides: TGTGCCAGCAGTGACGCTCAGGGTTACACTGAAGCTTTCTTT. Amino acids: CASSDAQGYTEAFF.

For this clonotype: One end of the junction does not line up with germline, which may come from a read error. V usage is TRBV7-7 and J usage is TRBJ1-6; D is unclear. The CDR3 covers 14 residues. CDR1 is SSHAT and CDR2 is FNYEAQ in the germline V gene (reference sequence). This CDR3 reads CASSLAGSYSPLHF. CDR3 bases: TGTGCTAGCAGCCTCGCGGGCAGCTATTCACCCCTCCACTTT. The full variable domain, its missing parts supplied by reference TRBV7-7 and TRBJ1-6, is GAGVSQSPRYKVTKRGQDVTLRCDPISSHATLYWYQQALGQGPEFLTYFNYEAQPDKSGLPSDRFSAERPEGSISTLTIQRTEQRDSAMYRCASSLAGSYSPLHFGNGTRLTVT.

This clonotype appeared once. The conserved phenylalanine or tryptophan normally closing the CDR3 is absent here, so this likely arose from a read error. The DNA is omitted, as the CDR3 cannot be located on it reliably, and the CDR3 follows TCRdb's listing. This chain joins TRBV19 and TRBJ2-5; the table assigns TRBD1, which was not confirmed against the DNA. Germline lookup yields CDR1 LNHDA and CDR2 SQIVND (reference sequence). The CDR3 length equals 14 residues, ends included. This CDR3 reads CASTRTQGDYTFGS.

V is TRBV7-8 and J is TRBJ1-1; D uncertain. V dropped 8 bases and J dropped 1 base, with 8 bases sitting between them. Germline CDR1 SGHVS, CDR2 FQNEAQ. CDR3 length: 12 residues. CDR3 nucleotide sequence: TGTGCCAGCTTACGGGAGAACACTGAAGCTTTCTTT. Its translation is CASLRENTEAFF. Supplemented by reference TRBV7-8 and TRBJ1-1, the full variable domain reads GAGVSQSPRYKVAKRGQDVALRCDPISGHVSLFWYQQALGQGPEFLTYFQNEAQLDKSGLPSDRFFAERPEGSVSTLKIQRTQQEDSAVYLCASLRENTEAFFGQGTRLTVV.

This clonotype was detected many times. The rearrangement links TRBV12-3 or TRBV12-4 to TRBJ2-1, with 10 bases aligning to TRBD2. Germline trimming cut 4 bases from V and 6 bases from J; bases unmatched to any gene: 3. The CDR3 spans 14 residues. CDR3 region: CASSSSGGANEQFF. The CDR3 nucleotides read TGTGCCAGCAGTTCAAGCGGGGGGGCCAATGAGCAGTTCTTC.

This clonotype was observed once. CDR3 region: CASKLSGAAYEQYF. Here the CDR3 DNA reads TGTGCCAGCAAGCTGTCAGGGGCAGCCTACGAGCAGTACTTC. The chain is built from TRBV6-5 and TRBJ2-7; tentatively, D is TRBD1 (6 bases). This CDR3 spans 14 amino acids. Germline values: CDR1 MNHEY, CDR2 SVGAGI. V shed 7 bases and J shed 2 bases, with 15 bases lying between them.

This clonotype has at least ten counts. This chain links TRBV5-5 with TRBJ2-1; D perhaps matches TRBD2 (7 bases). This CDR3 spans 15 amino acids. Trimming stripped 3 bases from V and 8 bases from J, with 18 bases between. Germline V gene lookup returns CDR1 SGHKS and CDR2 YYEKEE (reference sequence). The CDR3 DNA reads TGTGCCAGCAGCTGGGGGGCGGGAGCTGTGGATGAGCAGTTCTTC. Protein: CASSWGAGAVDEQFF.

A single count supports this clonotype. This chain joins TRBV7-6 and TRBJ2-2, with D perhaps TRBD1 (6 bases). CDR3 length: 13 amino acids. CDR1 SGHVS and CDR2 FNYEAQ come from the germline V gene. Trimming cost V 4 bases and J 6 bases, with 9 bases left between them. CDR3 nucleotide sequence: TGTGCCAGCAGCTCTCGACAGGCCGGGGAGCTGTTTTTT. The encoded protein is CASSSRQAGELFF.

This clonotype has ten or more counts. This chain joins TRBV7-2 and TRBJ2-7, with D maybe TRBD1 (5 bases). The CDR3 has 14 residues. Germline assignment: CDR1 SGHTA and CDR2 FQGNSA. The V and J ends lost 1 base and 3 bases respectively, with 10 bases between them. CDR3 sequence (DNA): TGTGCCAGCAGCTTAGTCGACAGTTACTACGAGCAGTACTTC. Protein: CASSLVDSYYEQYF.

There are many counts of this clonotype. The chain joins TRBV9 to TRBJ2-3; 7 bases are shared with TRBD1. The V gene's germline CDR1 is SGDLS and CDR2 YYNGEE. The CDR3 contains 16 residues. Losses at the gene ends were 0 bases for V and 5 bases for J; bases not matched to a gene: 9. CDR3 protein: CASSVAGQDVGDTQYF. CDR3 sequence (DNA): TGTGCCAGCAGCGTAGCTGGACAGGACGTGGGAGATACGCAGTATTTT.

This clonotype was found many times. The chain combines TRBV12-3 or TRBV12-4 with TRBJ1-6, with D possibly being TRBD1 (5 bases). The CDR3 runs to 15 residues. Trimming stripped 6 bases from V and 8 bases from J, with 17 bases between. In DNA form, the CDR3 reads TGTGCCAGCAGCACAGGCCAGGTGGGGCATTCACCCCTCCACTTT. As protein: CASSTGQVGHSPLHF.

This clonotype was picked up many times. The chain has TRBV6-5 and TRBJ1-4, with 7 nucleotides matching TRBD1. CDR1 MNHEY and CDR2 SVGAGI come from the germline V gene. The ends lost 6 bases at V and 6 bases at J; junction bases unmatched: 10. CDR3 size: 15 residues. The CDR3, as DNA: TGTGCCAGCAGCCCCCGGACAGGAGGGGATGAAAAACTGTTTTTT. It specifies CASSPRTGGDEKLFF.

This clonotype came up many times. The V and J genes are TRBV13 and TRBJ2-7, with 7 bases lining up with TRBD1. Germline CDR1 reads PRHDT; CDR2 reads FYEKMQ (reference sequence). V lost 4 bases and J lost 7; bases outside the gene matches: 10. There are 14 residues in the CDR3. Here the CDR3 reads CASSSGTDPREQYF. The CDR3 DNA is TGTGCCAGCAGCTCCGGGACAGATCCGAGAGAGCAGTACTTC.

This clonotype came up many times. The rearrangement uses TRBV19 and TRBJ2-7; 9 positions match TRBD2. Germline trimming cut 1 base from V and 2 bases from J; bases unmatched to any gene: 3. This CDR3 comprises 15 residues. The germline gives CDR1 LNHDA, CDR2 SQIVND (reference sequence). This chain's CDR3 is CASSIGGLATYEQYF. The CDR3 coding sequence is TGTGCCAGTAGTATAGGTGGACTAGCGACCTACGAGCAGTACTTC.

In this sample, this clonotype turned up many times. V gene TRBV5-1 combines with J gene TRBJ2-7; D is perhaps TRBD1 (6 bases). The CDR3 contains 16 residues. CDR1 is SGHRS and CDR2 is YFSETQ in the germline V gene. Trimming took 4 bases from V and 3 from J, leaving 20 bases between them. CDR3 sequence reads: CASSTYSGDFLYEQYF. CDR3 bases: TGCGCCAGCAGCACTTACTCAGGGGATTTTCTCTACGAGCAGTACTTC.